A single T cell receptor (beta chain) is shown here with its context. This sample is part of a study of T-cell memory formation after mild COVID-19. One entry per CDR3 protein, called by TCRdb with MiXCR from the 5' RACE reads. In the table there are 350,000 to 500,000 distinct CDR3 sequences, 20% of which are singletons. Trimming shortened V by 2 bases and J by 0 bases, and 14 bases separated the two germline ends. This CDR3 is built from 16 residues. Per germline, CDR1 LGHDT and CDR2 YNNKEL (reference sequence). The receptor comes from an adult woman who had mild COVID-19 (a few samples of this study predate the infection). Cell type and time point are not known. Sequenced sample: PBMCs or a T cell subset sorted from them (not recorded which). The chain has TRBV3-1 and TRBJ2-7; D remains ambiguous. The CDR3 reads CASSQLRALSSYEQYF. The CDR3, as DNA: TGTGCCAGCAGCCAACTAAGGGCCTTGAGCTCCTACGAGCAGTACTTC.